The TCR beta chain described here comes from a study of T-cell memory formation after mild COVID-19. Points from the study as a whole: Memory sampled before infection contained some responding clones, suggesting cross-reactive memory joined.

CDR1 is SGHRS, CDR2 YFSETQ, per germline. V shed 0 bases and J 8 bases; nucleotides not matched to a gene: 16. The CDR3 is 17 amino acids. TCRdb re-called the 5' RACE reads through MiXCR, storing one row per CDR3 protein. The sample consists of 350,000 to 400,000 distinct CDR3 sequences, around 21% of them appearing once. In its sample, this clonotype was seen a few times. The antigen remains unidentified. The V gene is TRBV5-1, the J gene TRBJ1-2; 7 bases are shared with TRBD1. Sequencing used PBMCs or a T cell subset sorted from them (not recorded which). The sequence was obtained from an adult woman who had mild COVID-19 (a few samples of this study predate the infection). Cell type and time point are not known. The DNA of the CDR3 is TGCGCCAGCAGCTTGGCAGAACCTCCGGGACAGTGGGGCGGCTACACCTTC. Encoded protein: CASSLAEPPGQWGGYTF.